There are many counts of the clone carrying this TCR beta chain. The source of the sample is a study of blood T cells in healthy people across ages. Combining a sample-barcoded 5' primer with a J-beta primer mix, a second PCR ran for about 7 to 11 cycles. TCRdb re-called the 5' RACE reads with MiXCR, one entry per CDR3 protein. The sample holds roughly 900,000 distinct CDR3 sequences, roughly 52% seen once. Per the germline V gene, CDR1 is SGHTA and CDR2 is FQGNSA. The CDR3 contains 12 residues. V was pared by 5 bases and J by 10 bases, with 9 bases between. This clonotype was sampled from a man younger than 40 in good health. This chain uses TRBV7-2 with TRBJ1-6; D is undetermined. Material: blood. The CDR3 reads CASSDFNSPLHF. The CDR3 coding sequence is TGTGCCAGCAGCGACTTCAACTCACCCCTCCACTTT.